A selection of T cell receptor beta chains follows, all from one sample in a study of Graves' ophthalmopathy and Graves' hyperthyroidism. TCRdb ran MiXCR on the multiplex PCR reads and lists one entry per CDR3 protein. This sample yields 560,000 or so distinct CDR3 sequences, of which 35% to 45% are seen a single time; 4% to 5% belongs to the top ten. Sequencing was carried out using peripheral blood or thyroid tissue (not recorded which). The receptors here all came from an adult man with Graves' hyperthyroidism. CDR3s include the opening cysteine and the closing phenylalanine or tryptophan. D genes are given only for firm matches. Part of the rows lack a size; the others show once, few, many or a class for expanded clones.

d_gene,v_gene,j_gene,abundance,len,CDR3nt,CDR3aa
NA,TRBV5-6,TRBJ1-1,few,17,TGTGCCAGCAGCGGACCAGGGAGATTGGGCTCCGACACTGAAGCTTTCTTT,CASSGPGRLGSDTEAFF
TRBD1,TRBV6-5,TRBJ1-2,many,13,TGTGCCAGCAGTCACGGGACAGGCTATGGCTACACCTTC,CASSHGTGYGYTF
TRBD2,TRBV10-2,TRBJ2-1,NA,17,TGCGCCAGCAGTCGACTAGCGGGAGGGCCAGGGGACAATGAGCAGTTCTTC,CASSRLAGGPGDNEQFF
TRBD1,TRBV7-9,TRBJ2-5,few,16,TGTGCCAGCAGCTTCCAACCGGGACAGGGGAGAGAGACCCAGTACTTC,CASSFQPGQGRETQYF
NA,TRBV5-1,TRBJ2-2,NA,18,TGCGCCAGCAGTAGTTCCGGTTATTCTGACTCGAACACCGGGGAGCTGTTTTTT,CASSSSGYSDSNTGELFF
TRBD1,TRBV7-9,TRBJ2-5,many,15,TGTGCCAGCAGCTTAGACAGGGGCGTGATCGAGACCCAGTACTTC,CASSLDRGVIETQYF
NA,TRBV7-8,TRBJ2-7,many,16,TGTGCCAGCAGCTTAGTTGCACGGGCCCCATCCGGCGAGCAGTACTTC,CASSLVARAPSGEQYF
NA,TRBV2,TRBJ1-5,NA,13,TGTGCCAGCAGGTCTATGGGCAATCAGCCCCAGCATTTT,CASRSMGNQPQHF
NA,TRBV10-2,TRBJ2-1,NA,13,TGCGCCAGCTTAGCAGGGCCCTACAATGAGCAGTTCTTC,CASLAGPYNEQFF
TRBD1,TRBV6-5,TRBJ1-1,NA,12,TGTGCCAGCAGAGACAAGACAGGGGGCAAATTCTTT,CASRDKTGGKFF
TRBD1,TRBV7-9,TRBJ1-3,NA,18,TGTGCCAGCAGCTTAAACCCCGCCGGGACAGGGGCTGGAAACACCATATATTTT,CASSLNPAGTGAGNTIYF
NA,TRBV24-1,TRBJ2-6,many,12,TGTGCCACCAGCCCTGGGGCCAACGTCCTGACTTTC,CATSPGANVLTF
NA,TRBV10-3,TRBJ2-7,NA,14,TGTGCCATCAGTGAACTGGACAGATCCTACGAGCAGTACTTC,CAISELDRSYEQYF
TRBD1,TRBV12-3/TRBV12-4,TRBJ2-7,once,14,TGTGCCGGCAGCCCGGGGACAGGGGGGGACGAGCAGTACTTC,CAGSPGTGGDEQYF
TRBD1,TRBV12-3/TRBV12-4,TRBJ2-7,NA,14,TGTGCCAGCAGTACCGGGACAGGGAACACCGGGCAGTACTTC,CASSTGTGNTGQYF
TRBD1,TRBV5-1,TRBJ1-1,NA,13,TGCGCCAGCAGCCACAGGGGCGGCACTGAAGCTTTCTTT,CASSHRGGTEAFF
NA,TRBV7-9,TRBJ2-5,NA,15,TGTGCCAGCAGCTTATTGGTCGGGGGCCAAGAGACTCAGTACTTC,CASSLLVGGQETQYF
NA,TRBV24-1,TRBJ2-5,few,16,TGTGCCACCAGTGATTGGGACGGGGATAACCAAGAGACCCAGTACTTC,CATSDWDGDNQETQYF
TRBD1,TRBV6-5,TRBJ2-7,few,15,TGTGCCAGCAGTTACTACAGGGGCGCCTCCTACGAGCAGTACTTC,CASSYYRGASYEQYF
NA,TRBV14,TRBJ2-5,many,16,TGTGCCAGCAGCCAAGATTGGGTGGCATACCAAGAGACCCAGTACTTC,CASSQDWVAYQETQYF
NA,TRBV2,TRBJ2-2,NA,17,TGTGCCAGCAGTTACGGCGCGGGACGGCTAAACACCGGGGAGCTGTTTTTT,CASSYGAGRLNTGELFF
TRBD1,TRBV18,TRBJ1-2,NA,14,TGTGCCAGCTCACCGCAGACAGGGACCTATGGCTACACCTTC,CASSPQTGTYGYTF
TRBD2,TRBV28,TRBJ2-5,once,14,TGTGCCAGCAGTGCCAGCGGGGACCAAGAGACCCAGTACTTC,CASSASGDQETQYF
TRBD1,TRBV10-2,TRBJ2-7,many,16,TGCGCCAGCATCGGGCCCGTCGACAGGGGAGGATACGAGCAGTACTTC,CASIGPVDRGGYEQYF
TRBD1,TRBV29-1,TRBJ2-7,NA,12,TGCAGCCTAGACAGGGGGCAAGGCGAGCAGTACTTC,CSLDRGQGEQYF
NA,TRBV28,TRBJ2-6,NA,15,TGTGCCAGCACCCTGGGGATCTCTGGGGCCAACGTCCTGACTTTC,CASTLGISGANVLTF
NA,TRBV7-6,TRBJ1-5,many,17,TGTGCCAGCAGCTTAGGCACGGCGGTCGGTAGCAATCAGCCCCAGCATTTT,CASSLGTAVGSNQPQHF
NA,TRBV7-9,TRBJ2-7,NA,8,TGTGCCAGCAGCCGACAGTACTTC,CASSRQYF
NA,TRBV29-1,TRBJ1-5,once,15,TGCAGCAGTTACCCCCGCGAGTGGAGCAATCAGCCCCAGCATTTT,CSSYPREWSNQPQHF
NA,TRBV7-8,TRBJ2-5,NA,16,TGTGCCAGCAGCCCCCAGGGGGCGGGAGCAGGGGAGACCCAGTACTTC,CASSPQGAGAGETQYF
TRBD2,TRBV2,TRBJ2-5,few,13,TGTGCCAGCAGCGGGACTAGCGTAGAGACCCAGTACTTC,CASSGTSVETQYF
TRBD1,TRBV7-9,TRBJ2-7,NA,14,TGTGCCAGCAGCCCCAGCATACCAGACAGGGGTCAGTACTTC,CASSPSIPDRGQYF
NA,TRBV4-1,TRBJ1-5,NA,15,TGTGCCAGCAGCCAAGACCGGGGGCAGAATCAGCCCCAGCATTTT,CASSQDRGQNQPQHF
NA,TRBV12-3/TRBV12-4,TRBJ2-2,NA,15,TGTGCCAGCAGTTTAATGGCAGCGAACACCGGGGAGCTGTTTTTT,CASSLMAANTGELFF
TRBD2,TRBV9,TRBJ2-7,many,14,TGTGCCAGCAGCCCCCAGACTAGCGGTTACGAGCAGTACTTC,CASSPQTSGYEQYF
TRBD1,TRBV7-8,TRBJ1-2,NA,13,TGTGCCAGCAGCCCCCGAACAGGGGGCGCGGGCACCTTC,CASSPRTGGAGTF
TRBD1,TRBV20-1,TRBJ2-7,many,14,TGCAGTGCTAGAGATGGGGGACAGTGGTACGAGCAGTACTTC,CSARDGGQWYEQYF
TRBD1,TRBV7-2,TRBJ1-3,many,18,TGTGCCAGCAGAAAAAACCCAGGGGGCTTCGGCTCTGGAAACACCATATATTTT,CASRKNPGGFGSGNTIYF
TRBD1,TRBV29-1,TRBJ2-7,NA,13,TGCAGCGTAGACACAGGGGTTGTCGGGGAGCAGTACTTC,CSVDTGVVGEQYF
TRBD1,TRBV19,TRBJ2-7,NA,14,TGTGCCAGTACCAACGACAGGGGTGGCTACGAGCAGTACTTC,CASTNDRGGYEQYF
NA,TRBV6-4,TRBJ1-5,NA,20,TGTGCCAGCAGTGACACGCCCCTTGAAACAGGGATTTGTGGCAATCAGCCCCAGCATTTT,CASSDTPLETGICGNQPQHF
TRBD2,TRBV15,TRBJ2-5,NA,15,TGTGCCACCAGCCGAACTAGCGGGACTGCGGGGACCCAGTACTTC,CATSRTSGTAGTQYF
TRBD1,TRBV24-1,TRBJ1-2,NA,15,TGTGCCACCAGTCCCTCGGCCGGGACAGGGAATGGCTACACCTTC,CATSPSAGTGNGYTF
TRBD2,TRBV5-1,TRBJ2-3,NA,13,TGCGCCAGCAGGAACAGCGGGAAGGACACGCAGTATTTT,CASRNSGKDTQYF
NA,TRBV7-9,TRBJ1-2,many,15,TGTGCCAGCAGCTTACCAACGGGCCCCGACTATGGCTACACCTTC,CASSLPTGPDYGYTF
TRBD1,TRBV24-1,TRBJ1-2,NA,12,TGTGCCACCAGTGACCAGACAGGGACGTGGAGCTTC,CATSDQTGTWSF
NA,TRBV5-1,TRBJ1-3,many,15,TGCGCCAGCAGCTTGGTCGGGATTTCTGGAAACACCATATATTTT,CASSLVGISGNTIYF
TRBD1,TRBV20-1,TRBJ1-2,many,13,TGCTTGACCGGGACAGGGTTGGCCTATGGCTACACCTTC,CLTGTGLAYGYTF
NA,TRBV9,TRBJ1-2,NA,13,TGTGCCAGCGAGCCTAGGCTTGGCTATGGCTATACCTTC,CASEPRLGYGYTF
NA,TRBV5-6,TRBJ2-7,NA,15,TGTGCCAGCAGCTTAGAAGTCCGCCGAGTCAGCGAGCAGTACTTC,CASSLEVRRVSEQYF
NA,TRBV7-9,TRBJ1-2,NA,13,TGTGCCAGCAGCTCCGGCGCGAACTATGGCTACACCTTC,CASSSGANYGYTF
NA,TRBV20-1,TRBJ2-3,few,13,TGCAGTGCTAGCCCACTAAGGGGAGATACGCAGTATTTT,CSASPLRGDTQYF
NA,TRBV7-2,TRBJ1-5,many,15,TGTGCCAGCAGCTTAGCGCTGGCCCTTGGTCAGCCCCAGCATTTT,CASSLALALGQPQHF